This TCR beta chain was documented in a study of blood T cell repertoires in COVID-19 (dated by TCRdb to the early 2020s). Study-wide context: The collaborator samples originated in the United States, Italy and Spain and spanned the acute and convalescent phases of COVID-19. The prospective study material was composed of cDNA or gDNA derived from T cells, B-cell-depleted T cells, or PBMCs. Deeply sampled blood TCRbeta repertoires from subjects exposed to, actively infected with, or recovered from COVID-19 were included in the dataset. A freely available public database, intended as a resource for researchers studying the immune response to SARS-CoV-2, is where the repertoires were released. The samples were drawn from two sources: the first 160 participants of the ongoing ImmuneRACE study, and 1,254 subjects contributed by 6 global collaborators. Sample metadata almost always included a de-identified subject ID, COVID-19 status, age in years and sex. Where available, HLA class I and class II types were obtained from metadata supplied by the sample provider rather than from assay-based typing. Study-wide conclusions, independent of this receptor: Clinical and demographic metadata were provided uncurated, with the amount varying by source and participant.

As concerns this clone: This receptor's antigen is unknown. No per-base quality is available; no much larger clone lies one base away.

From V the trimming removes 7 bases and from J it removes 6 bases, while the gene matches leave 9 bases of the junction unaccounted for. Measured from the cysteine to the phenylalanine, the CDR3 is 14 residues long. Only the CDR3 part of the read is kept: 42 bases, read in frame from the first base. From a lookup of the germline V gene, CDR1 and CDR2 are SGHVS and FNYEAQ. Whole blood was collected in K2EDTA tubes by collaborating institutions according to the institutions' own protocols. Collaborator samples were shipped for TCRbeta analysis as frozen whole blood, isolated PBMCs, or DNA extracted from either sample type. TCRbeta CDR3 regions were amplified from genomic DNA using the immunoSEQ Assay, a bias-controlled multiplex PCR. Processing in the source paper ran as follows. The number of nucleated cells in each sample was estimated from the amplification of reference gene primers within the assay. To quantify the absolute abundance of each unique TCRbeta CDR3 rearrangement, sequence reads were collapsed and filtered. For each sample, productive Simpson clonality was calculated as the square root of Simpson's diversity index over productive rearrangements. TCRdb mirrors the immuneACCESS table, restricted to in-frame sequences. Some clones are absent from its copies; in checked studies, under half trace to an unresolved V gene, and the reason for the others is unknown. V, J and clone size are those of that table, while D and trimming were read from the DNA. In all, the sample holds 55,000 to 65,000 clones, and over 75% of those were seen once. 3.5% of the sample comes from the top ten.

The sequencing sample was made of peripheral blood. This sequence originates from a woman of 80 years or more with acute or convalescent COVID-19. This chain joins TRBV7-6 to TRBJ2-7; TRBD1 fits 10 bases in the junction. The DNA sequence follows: TGTGCCAGCACGCCCTCCGGGACAGGGGTCGAGCAGTACTTC. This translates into CASTPSGTGVEQYF.